The clone carrying this TCR beta chain was seen only a few times. This record comes from a study of Graves' ophthalmopathy and Graves' hyperthyroidism. V dropped 0 bases and J dropped 5; count of bases not matched to a gene: 14. The CDR3 loop spans 19 amino acids. The germline gives CDR1 SGDLS, CDR2 YYNGEE. Amplification targeted the TCR beta CDR3 regions, with RNA transcripts as the source material. First-round RT-PCR with HTBI primers preceded a second-round multiplex PCR. MiXCR was run by TCRdb on the multiplex PCR reads, yielding one entry per CDR3 protein. In the table there are around 520,000 distinct CDR3 sequences, approximately 35% of which are singletons.

The chain couples TRBV9 to TRBJ2-5, with 12 bases fitting TRBD2. The sequenced sample consisted of peripheral blood or thyroid tissue (not recorded which). The source of this sequence is an adult man with Graves' hyperthyroidism. For the CDR3, the DNA is TGTGCCAGCAGCGTAGCTACGAGACTAGCGGGAGAGGCTGGGGAGACCCAGTACTTC. This encodes CASSVATRLAGEAGETQYF.